These 8 T cell receptor beta chains were sequenced from one sample in a study of blood T cell repertoires in COVID-19. The repertoire was sequenced with immunoSEQ multiplex PCR; TCRdb's copy has only in-frame clones and lacks some. Counted here are around 300,000 clones, approximately 85% occurring once; the ten biggest clones make up about 10%. Sequenced: peripheral blood. The source is a woman in her 70s with acute or convalescent COVID-19.

The rearrangement uses TRBV6-5 and TRBJ2-1, with a tentative D call TRBD2 (7 bases). Germline V gives CDR1 MNHEY, CDR2 SVGAGI. The V and J ends lost 2 bases and 7 bases respectively, with 15 bases between them. CDR3 length equals 15 residues. The CDR3 DNA follows: TGTGCCAGCAGTTACGGGATCGGGGGGCCTAATGAGCAGTTCTTC. This encodes CASSYGIGGPNEQFF.

This chain links TRBV3-1 (or the pseudogene TRBV3-2) with TRBJ2-7, with 10 bases identical to TRBD1. The CDR3 totals 15 residues. The germline V gene has CDR1 LGHDT and CDR2 YNNKEL (reference sequence). Trimming at V came to 1 base and at J to 4 bases, leaving 4 bases not matched to a gene. CDR3 residues: CASSQAPGQGYEQYF. The CDR3 region has the DNA TGTGCCAGCAGCCAAGCCCCGGGACAGGGGTACGAGCAGTACTTC.

This chain uses TRBV2 with TRBJ1-6; D is unclear. V was pared by 0 bases and J by 13 bases, with 16 bases between. The CDR3 extends over 15 amino acids. Germline-derived CDR1 and CDR2 are SNHLY and FYNNEI. The DNA for the CDR3 is TGTGCCAGCAGTGAAGCGCACGGGGATAATTGGCCCCTCCACTTT. Its translation: CASSEAHGDNWPLHF.

The rearrangement joins TRBV19 to TRBJ2-1; the match to TRBD2 covers 14 bases. Germline trimming cut 4 bases from V and 0 bases from J; bases unmatched to any gene: 11. Germline assignment: CDR1 LNHDA and CDR2 SQIVND (reference sequence). This CDR3 is built from 20 residues. CDR3 DNA: TGTGCCAGTAGTACTTCTCCGGGACTAGCGGGGGCTAGCTCCTACAATGAGCAGTTCTTC. Translating gives CASSTSPGLAGASSYNEQFF.

This clone has only one observation. This chain connects TRBV10-1 to TRBJ2-3; the match to TRBD2 covers 7 bases. V gave up 6 bases and J gave up 2 bases; unmatched junction bases: 14. Germline assignment: CDR1 WNHNN and CDR2 SYGVQD (reference sequence). The length of the CDR3 is 17 residues. CDR3 bases: TGCGCCAGCAGCAAGGACCCGGGACTATATTCCACAGATACGCAGTATTTT. Translation gives CASSKDPGLYSTDTQYF.

V is TRBV7-3 and J is TRBJ2-2, with D tentatively TRBD2 (6 bases). Germline V gives CDR1 SGHTA, CDR2 FQGTGA. V lost 4 bases and J lost 3, with 18 bases in between. The CDR3 has 17 residues. The CDR3 nucleotides read TGTGCCAGCAGCTCCGTTTTGATCACGGGGGACACCGGGGAGCTGTTTTTT. Translation gives CASSSVLITGDTGELFF.

The chain carries TRBV29-1 and TRBJ2-1; no definite D call. CDR1 and CDR2 from the germline V gene are SQVTM and ANQGSEA. The CDR3 is 11 residues long. The V end was cut by 4 bases, the J end by 8 bases, with 9 bases between. This CDR3 reads CSVGVRDEQFF. The CDR3 DNA sequence: TGCAGCGTTGGGGTTCGGGATGAGCAGTTCTTC.

The rearrangement uses TRBV5-1 and TRBJ2-2; D is unclear. The CDR3 sequence is 14 residues long. The V end was cut by 0 bases, the J end by 5 bases, with 8 bases between. In germline, CDR1 is SGHRS, CDR2 YFSETQ. In DNA form, the CDR3 reads TGCGCCAGCAGCTTGGTCGCTAGTACCGGGGAGCTGTTTTTT. Protein: CASSLVASTGELFF.